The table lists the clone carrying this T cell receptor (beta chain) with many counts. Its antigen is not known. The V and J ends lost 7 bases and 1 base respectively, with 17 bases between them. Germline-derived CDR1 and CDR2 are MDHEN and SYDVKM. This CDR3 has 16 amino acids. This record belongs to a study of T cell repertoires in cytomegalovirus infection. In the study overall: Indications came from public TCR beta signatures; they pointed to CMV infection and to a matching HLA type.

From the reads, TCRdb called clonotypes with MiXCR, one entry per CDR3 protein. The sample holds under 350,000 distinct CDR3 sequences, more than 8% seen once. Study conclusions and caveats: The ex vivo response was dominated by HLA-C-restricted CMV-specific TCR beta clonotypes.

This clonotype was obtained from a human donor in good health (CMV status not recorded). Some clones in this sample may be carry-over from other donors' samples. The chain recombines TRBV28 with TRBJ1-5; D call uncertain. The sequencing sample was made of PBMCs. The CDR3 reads CASTYRRALSNQPQHF. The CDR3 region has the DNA TGTGCCAGCACCTACCGGAGGGCTCTGAGCAATCAGCCCCAGCATTTT. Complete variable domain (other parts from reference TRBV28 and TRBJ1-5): DVKVTQSSRYLVKRTGEKVFLECVQDMDHENMFWYRQDPGLGLRLIYFSYDVKMKEKGDIPEGYSVSREKKERFSLILESASTNQTSMYLCASTYRRALSNQPQHFGDGTRLSIL.